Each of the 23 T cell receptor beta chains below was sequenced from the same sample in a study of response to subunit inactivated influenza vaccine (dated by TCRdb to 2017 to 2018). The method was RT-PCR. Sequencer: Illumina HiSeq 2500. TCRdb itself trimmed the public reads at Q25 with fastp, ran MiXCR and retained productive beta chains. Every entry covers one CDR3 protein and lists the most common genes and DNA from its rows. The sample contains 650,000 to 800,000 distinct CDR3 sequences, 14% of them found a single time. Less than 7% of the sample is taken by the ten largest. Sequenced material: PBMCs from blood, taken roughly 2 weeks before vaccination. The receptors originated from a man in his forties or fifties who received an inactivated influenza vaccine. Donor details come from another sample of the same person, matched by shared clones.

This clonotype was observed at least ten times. The CDR3 DNA follows: TGTGCCAGCAGCCGCTCCTATGGACAGGGTTACGAGCAGTACTTC. Amino acid sequence: CASSRSYGQGYEQYF. The rearrangement joins TRBV3-1 to TRBJ2-7; TRBD1 agrees at 8 bases. J was trimmed by 4 bases and V by 4 bases; bases with no gene match: 9. The germline V gene encodes CDR1 LGHDT and CDR2 YNNKEL (reference sequence). The CDR3 has 15 amino acids.

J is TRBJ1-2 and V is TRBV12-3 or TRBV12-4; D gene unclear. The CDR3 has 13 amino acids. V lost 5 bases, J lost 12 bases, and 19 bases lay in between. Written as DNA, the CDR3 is TGTGCCAGCAGTCCTACCCCCCCGCCTAAGCACACCTTC. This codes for CASSPTPPPKHTF.

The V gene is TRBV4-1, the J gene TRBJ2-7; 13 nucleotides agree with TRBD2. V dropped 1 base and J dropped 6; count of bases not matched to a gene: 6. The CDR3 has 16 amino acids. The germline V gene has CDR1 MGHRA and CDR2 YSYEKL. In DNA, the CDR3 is TGCGCCAGCAGCCAAGTCACTAGCGGGGGGGCCGGCGAGCAGTACTTC. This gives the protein CASSQVTSGGAGEQYF.

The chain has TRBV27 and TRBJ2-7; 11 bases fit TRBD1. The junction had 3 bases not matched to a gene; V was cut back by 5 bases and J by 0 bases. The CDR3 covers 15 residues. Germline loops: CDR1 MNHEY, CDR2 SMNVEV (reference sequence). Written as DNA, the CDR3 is TGTGCCAGCAGTCGGACAGGGGGCCGCTCCTACGAGCAGTACTTC. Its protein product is CASSRTGGRSYEQYF.

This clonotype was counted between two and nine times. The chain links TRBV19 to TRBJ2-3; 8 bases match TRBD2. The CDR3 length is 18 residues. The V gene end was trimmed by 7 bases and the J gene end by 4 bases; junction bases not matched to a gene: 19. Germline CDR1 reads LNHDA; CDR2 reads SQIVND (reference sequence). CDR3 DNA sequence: TGTGCCAGTAAACGGTCAGGTAGAGCGGGAGTTGGCCCAGATACGCAGTATTTT. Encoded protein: CASKRSGRAGVGPDTQYF. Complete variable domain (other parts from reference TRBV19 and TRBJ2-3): DGGITQSPKYLFRKEGQNVTLSCEQNLNHDAMYWYRQDPGQGLRLIYYSQIVNDFQKGDIAEGYSVSREKKESFPLTVTSAQKNPTAFYLCASKRSGRAGVGPDTQYFGPGTRLTVL.

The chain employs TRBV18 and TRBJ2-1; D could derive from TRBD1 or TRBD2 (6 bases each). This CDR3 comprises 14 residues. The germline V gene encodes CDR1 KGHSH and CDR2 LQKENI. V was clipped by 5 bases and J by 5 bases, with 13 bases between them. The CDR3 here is CASSKGGLHNEQFF. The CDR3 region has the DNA TGTGCCAGCTCAAAGGGGGGCCTGCACAATGAGCAGTTCTTC.

The CDR3 nucleotides are TGTGCCAGCACCTCGAGGGTCGGCGAGCAGTACTTC. The encoded protein is CASTSRVGEQYF. The genes are TRBV12-3 or TRBV12-4 and TRBJ2-7; D perhaps matches TRBD2 (5 bases). V was trimmed by 7 bases and J by 6 bases, leaving 13 bases between them. The CDR3 has 12 amino acids.

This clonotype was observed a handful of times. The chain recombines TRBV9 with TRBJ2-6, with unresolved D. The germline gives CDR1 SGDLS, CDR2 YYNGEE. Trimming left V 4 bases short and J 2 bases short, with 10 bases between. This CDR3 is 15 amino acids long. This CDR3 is CASSLGSTGANVLTF. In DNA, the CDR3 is TGTGCCAGCAGCTTAGGGTCTACTGGGGCCAACGTCCTGACTTTC.

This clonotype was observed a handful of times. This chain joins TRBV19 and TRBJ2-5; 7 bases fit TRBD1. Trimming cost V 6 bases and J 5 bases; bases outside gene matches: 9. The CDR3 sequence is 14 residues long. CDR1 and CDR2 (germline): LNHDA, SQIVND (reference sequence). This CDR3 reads CASSTLDRTETQYF. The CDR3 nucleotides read TGTGCCAGTAGCACCCTGGACAGGACGGAGACCCAGTACTTC.

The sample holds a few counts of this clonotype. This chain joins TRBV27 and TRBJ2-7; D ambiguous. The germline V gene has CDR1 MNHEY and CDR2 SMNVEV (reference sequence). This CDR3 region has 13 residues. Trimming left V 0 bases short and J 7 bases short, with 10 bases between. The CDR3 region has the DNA TGTGCCAGCAGTTTATCCCGAAACGGGGAGCAGTACTTC. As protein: CASSLSRNGEQYF.

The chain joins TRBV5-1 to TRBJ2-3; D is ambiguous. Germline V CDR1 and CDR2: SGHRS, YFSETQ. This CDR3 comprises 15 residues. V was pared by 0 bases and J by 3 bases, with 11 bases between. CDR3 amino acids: CASSLEADTTDTQYF. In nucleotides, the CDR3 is TGCGCCAGCAGCTTGGAGGCCGATACAACAGATACGCAGTATTTT.

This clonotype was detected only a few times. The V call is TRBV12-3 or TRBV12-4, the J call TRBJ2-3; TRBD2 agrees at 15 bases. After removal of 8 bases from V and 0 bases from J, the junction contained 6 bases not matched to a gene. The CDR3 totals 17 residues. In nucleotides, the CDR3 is TGTGCCAGCCATTGGGGGACTAGCGGGAGGAGCACAGATACGCAGTATTTT. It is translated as CASHWGTSGRSTDTQYF.

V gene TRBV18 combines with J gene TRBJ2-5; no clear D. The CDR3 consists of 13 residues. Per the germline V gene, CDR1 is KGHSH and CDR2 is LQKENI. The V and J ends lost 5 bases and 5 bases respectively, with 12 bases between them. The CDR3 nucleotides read TGTGCCAGCTCAGACGATAGCTGGGAGACCCAGTACTTC. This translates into CASSDDSWETQYF.

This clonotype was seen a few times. The CDR3, as DNA: TGCAGCGTTCGGACTGGGGGCACCGGGGAGCTGTTTTTT. Protein product: CSVRTGGTGELFF. V is TRBV29-1 and J is TRBJ2-2; D possibly uses TRBD1 or TRBD2 (5 bases each). Between the trimmed V and J ends, which lost 5 bases and 4 bases, there was a span of 11 bases. CDR3 size: 13 residues. Per the germline V gene, CDR1 is SQVTM and CDR2 is ANQGSEA.

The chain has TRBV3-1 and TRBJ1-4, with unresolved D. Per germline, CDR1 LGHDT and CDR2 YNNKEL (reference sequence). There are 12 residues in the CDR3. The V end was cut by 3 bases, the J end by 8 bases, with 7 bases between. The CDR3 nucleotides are TGTGCCAGCAGCCAGTACGGCGAAAAACTGTTTTTT. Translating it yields CASSQYGEKLFF.

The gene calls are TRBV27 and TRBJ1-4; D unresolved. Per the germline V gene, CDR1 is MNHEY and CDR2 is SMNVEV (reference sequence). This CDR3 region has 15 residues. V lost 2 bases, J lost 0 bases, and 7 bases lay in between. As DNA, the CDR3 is TGTGCCAGCAGTTTAAAGGCCGCAACTAATGAAAAACTGTTTTTT. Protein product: CASSLKAATNEKLFF.

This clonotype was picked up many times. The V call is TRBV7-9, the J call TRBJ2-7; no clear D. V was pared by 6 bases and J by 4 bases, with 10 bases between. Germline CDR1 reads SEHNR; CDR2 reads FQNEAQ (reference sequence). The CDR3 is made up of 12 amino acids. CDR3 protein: CASSRTVYEQYF. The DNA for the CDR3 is TGTGCCAGCAGTCGGACCGTTTACGAGCAGTACTTC.

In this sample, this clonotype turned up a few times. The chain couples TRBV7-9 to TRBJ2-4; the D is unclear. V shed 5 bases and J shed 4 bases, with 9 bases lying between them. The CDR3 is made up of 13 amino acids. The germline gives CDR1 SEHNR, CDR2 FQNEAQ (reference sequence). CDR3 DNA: TGTGCCAGCAGCCCCCCTAATAAAAACATTCAGTACTTC. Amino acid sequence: CASSPPNKNIQYF. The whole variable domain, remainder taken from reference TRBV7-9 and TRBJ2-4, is DTGVSQNPRHKITKRGQNVTFRCDPISEHNRLYWYRQTLGQGPEFLTYFQNEAQLEKSRLLSDRFSAERPKGSFSTLEIQRTEQGDSAMYLCASSPPNKNIQYFGAGTRLSVL.

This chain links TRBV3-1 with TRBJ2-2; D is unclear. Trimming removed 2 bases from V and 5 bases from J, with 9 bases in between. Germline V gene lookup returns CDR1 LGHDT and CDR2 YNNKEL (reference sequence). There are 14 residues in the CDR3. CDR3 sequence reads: CASSQPIRTGELFF. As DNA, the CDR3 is TGTGCCAGCAGCCAACCGATTAGGACCGGGGAGCTGTTTTTT.

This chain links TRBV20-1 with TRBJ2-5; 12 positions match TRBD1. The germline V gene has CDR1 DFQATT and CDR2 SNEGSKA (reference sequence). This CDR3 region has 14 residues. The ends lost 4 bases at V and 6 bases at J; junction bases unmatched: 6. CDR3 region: CSAIRGQGAQTQYF. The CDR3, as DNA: TGCAGTGCTATCAGGGGACAGGGGGCACAGACCCAGTACTTC.

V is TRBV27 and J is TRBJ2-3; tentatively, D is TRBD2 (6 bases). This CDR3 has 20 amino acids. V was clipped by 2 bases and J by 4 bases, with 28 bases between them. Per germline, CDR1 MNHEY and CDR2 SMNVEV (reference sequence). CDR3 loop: CASSLNPPLWGEAAADTQYF. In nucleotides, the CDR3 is TGTGCCAGCAGTTTAAACCCCCCCCTTTGGGGGGAAGCAGCGGCAGATACGCAGTATTTT.

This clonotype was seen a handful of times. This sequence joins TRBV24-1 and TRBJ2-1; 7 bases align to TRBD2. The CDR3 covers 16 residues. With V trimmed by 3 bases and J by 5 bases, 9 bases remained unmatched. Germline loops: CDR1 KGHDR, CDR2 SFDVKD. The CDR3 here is CATSDPLLASNNEQFF. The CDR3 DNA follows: TGTGCCACCAGTGATCCTCTACTAGCGAGCAACAATGAGCAGTTCTTC.

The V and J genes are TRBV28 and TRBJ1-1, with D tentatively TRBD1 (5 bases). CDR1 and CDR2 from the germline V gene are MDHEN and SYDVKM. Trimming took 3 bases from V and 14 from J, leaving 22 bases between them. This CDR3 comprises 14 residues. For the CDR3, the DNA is TGTGCCAGCAGTTTTAGTGTAGGGGCAACAGGCGGGTTCTTT. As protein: CASSFSVGATGGFF.